Listed below are T cell receptor beta chains from one sample, sequenced in a study of neurological immune-mediated disorders. Each CDR3 protein gets one entry after TCRdb re-called the 5' RACE reads with MiXCR. The data show roughly 60,000 distinct CDR3 sequences, with around a tenth seen just once and around 12% held by the top ten. The sample consisted of PBMCs. The receptors were sampled from a man aged 30 to 39 in good health. CDR3s include the opening cysteine and the closing phenylalanine or tryptophan. A D gene is named only where the DNA matches it firmly. Where a row states a size, it is once, few, many or the class of an expanded clone; other rows omit it.

d_gene	v_gene	j_gene	abundance	CDR3nt	CDR3aa
NA	TRBV20-1	TRBJ1-1	few	TGCAGTGCTAGAGACGCTCACCGGGGGCTGGGCACTGAAGCTTTCTTT	CSARDAHRGLGTEAFF
TRBD2	TRBV28	TRBJ2-3	many	TGTGCCAGCAGTTTACCCGGGACTACCACAGATACGCAGTATTTT	CASSLPGTTTDTQYF
NA	TRBV10-3	TRBJ1-3	many	TGTGCCATCAGTGAGCCACGGATCTCTGGAAACACCATATATTTT	CAISEPRISGNTIYF
TRBD1	TRBV28	TRBJ2-7	few	TGTGCCAGCAGTTTATTTCCGGGACAGGGTGGCGAGCAGTACTTC	CASSLFPGQGGEQYF
NA	TRBV5-1	TRBJ2-1	many	TGCGCCAGCAGCTTGGCCGGGGACTCGACCTACAATGAGCAGTTCTTC	CASSLAGDSTYNEQFF
TRBD1	TRBV6-1	TRBJ1-5	many	TGTGCCAGCAGTGAAGAGGCAGGGGGAGGCAATCAGCCCCAGCATTTT	CASSEEAGGGNQPQHF
NA	TRBV7-2	TRBJ2-1	many	TGTGCCAGCAGCTTAGGCACGCGACGCTCCTACAATGAGCAGTTCTTC	CASSLGTRRSYNEQFF
TRBD1	TRBV12-3/TRBV12-4	TRBJ2-6	many	TGTGCCAGCAGTACGGGACAGTCTGGGGCCAACGTCCTGACTTTC	CASSTGQSGANVLTF
NA	TRBV7-8	TRBJ1-4	many	TGTGCCAGCAGACCACACCCCGGAGGGCAGGGCAAGGGGCCTTATGAAAAACTGTTTTTT	CASRPHPGGQGKGPYEKLFF
TRBD1	TRBV6-2/TRBV6-3	TRBJ2-2	many	TGTGCCAGCAGTTCAGTAGCGGACAGGGGATCTATTCTCATGGCCGGGGAGCTGTTTTTT	CASSSVADRGSILMAGELFF
NA	TRBV12-3/TRBV12-4	TRBJ1-1	many	TGTGCCAGCAGTTTTCTGGTGTACACTGAAGCTTTCTTT	CASSFLVYTEAFF
TRBD2	TRBV6-4	TRBJ2-3	many	TGTGCCAGCAGGCCCACTAGCGGGAGTTCAGATACGCAGTATTTT	CASRPTSGSSDTQYF
NA	TRBV10-3	TRBJ1-4	many	TGTGCCATCAGTGATCCGGGACATCTTAATGAAAAACTGTTTTTT	CAISDPGHLNEKLFF
TRBD2	TRBV9	TRBJ2-7	many	TGTGCCAGCAGCGGACTAGCGGGAGGGGACTACGAGCAGTACTTC	CASSGLAGGDYEQYF
TRBD1	TRBV29-1	TRBJ2-2	NA	TGCAGCGGGGGGACAGGGGTCGCCGGGGAGCTGTTTTTT	CSGGTGVAGELFF
TRBD1	TRBV7-3	TRBJ2-1	many	TGTGCCAGCAGCTTAAGTCCCCGACAGGGTAATGAGCAGTTCTTC	CASSLSPRQGNEQFF
NA	TRBV10-1	TRBJ2-5	many	TGCGCCAGCAGTGAGTCTAAACCCGGACGGAGAGAGACCCAGTACTTC	CASSESKPGRRETQYF
TRBD1	TRBV6-1	TRBJ1-2	NA	TGTGCCAGCGGATGGGGGACGGGACAGGGGGCCTATGGCTACACCTTC	CASGWGTGQGAYGYTF
NA	TRBV5-1	TRBJ2-7	many	TGCGCCAGCAGCCTCGACAGGGGAGGGAATAACCCCTACGAGCAGTACTTC	CASSLDRGGNNPYEQYF
NA	TRBV4-1	TRBJ2-7	many	TGCGCCAGCAGCCAAGAAACAGGACAGCCCACCTACGAGCAGTACTTC	CASSQETGQPTYEQYF
NA	TRBV14	TRBJ2-2	many	TGTGCCAGCAGCCTGCTAAACACCGGGGAGCTGTTTTTT	CASSLLNTGELFF
TRBD1	TRBV10-3	TRBJ1-6	many	TGTGCCATCCGCGGACAGGGGGCCCATTCACCCCTCCACTTT	CAIRGQGAHSPLHF
NA	TRBV6-6	TRBJ2-5	many	TGTGCCAGCAGTTACCCACAGAAAAGCCAAGAGACCCAGTACTTC	CASSYPQKSQETQYF
TRBD2	TRBV5-1	TRBJ2-7	many	TGCGCCAGCAGCTTGGCGGGAGGCGGGTTGTTGGAGCAGTACTTC	CASSLAGGGLLEQYF
TRBD2	TRBV5-1	TRBJ2-1	few	TGCGCCGGAAGTCGAGCGGGGGCACGCGATGAGCAGTTCTTC	CAGSRAGARDEQFF
NA	TRBV28	TRBJ2-7	many	TGTGCCAGCCTCGGGGCAGATAGCTCCTACGAGCAGTACTTC	CASLGADSSYEQYF
TRBD2	TRBV4-2	TRBJ2-7	many	TGTGCCAGCAGCCAAGGTGCGGGACTAGGGGCCTACGAGCAGTACTTC	CASSQGAGLGAYEQYF
NA	TRBV29-1	TRBJ2-2	NA	TGCAGTGCTAGAGATAGGGGGGGCACCGGGGAGCGGTTTTTT	CSARDRGGTGERFF
NA	TRBV7-2	TRBJ2-2	few	TGTGCCAGCAGCGCTCACCCGGGACATCTCACCGGGGAGCTGTTTTTT	CASSAHPGHLTGELFF
NA	TRBV11-2	TRBJ2-5	few	TGTGCCAGCAGACCAAAAGGGACACCGGGAGAAGAGACCCAGTACTTC	CASRPKGTPGEETQYF
NA	TRBV10-3	TRBJ2-1	many	TGTGCCATCACTAATCGAGGGACTTACAATGAGCAGTTCTTC	CAITNRGTYNEQFF
TRBD1	TRBV7-6	TRBJ1-1	many	TGTGCCAGCAGCTCCCCGGGACAGGGGGATTCGTTCTTT	CASSSPGQGDSFF
NA	TRBV7-6	TRBJ2-3	many	TGTGCCAGCAGCGGAGAAACAGGGCCAGATACGCAGTATTTT	CASSGETGPDTQYF
TRBD1	TRBV5-1	TRBJ2-1	many	TGCGCCAGCAGCTTGATCGGGGACAGGGGGTACAATGAGCAGTTCTTC	CASSLIGDRGYNEQFF
NA	TRBV10-3	TRBJ2-7	many	TGTGCCATCGCACCTCAAGGGCAGGGGGGACTGGAGCAGTACTTC	CAIAPQGQGGLEQYF
TRBD1	TRBV7-3	TRBJ2-3	many	TGTGCCAGCAGCCCAGTGGGACAGGGCATGAAGGGAGATACGCAGTATTTT	CASSPVGQGMKGDTQYF
NA	TRBV7-9	TRBJ2-3	many	TGTGCCAGCAGCTTAGTTGGAGATACGCAGTATTTT	CASSLVGDTQYF
NA	TRBV3-1	TRBJ2-1	many	TGTGCCAGCAGCCAAGTTATCAGGGGCGGGAGTATCGATGAGCAGTTCTTC	CASSQVIRGGSIDEQFF
TRBD2	TRBV24-1	TRBJ2-6	many	TGTGCCACCAGTGATCCACCAGGACTAGCGGGAGCCTCTGGGGCCAACGTCCTGACTTTC	CATSDPPGLAGASGANVLTF
NA	TRBV27	TRBJ1-6	many	TGTGCCAGCACACACGCTTTCGGGAGCAGCTCCTATAATTCACCCCTCCACTTT	CASTHAFGSSSYNSPLHF
NA	TRBV28	TRBJ2-5	many	TGTGCCAGCACCCCCCAGGGTCGTCAGACCCAGTACTTC	CASTPQGRQTQYF
TRBD2	TRBV7-2	TRBJ2-5	many	TGTGCCAGCACCCTTAGAGGGGCTAGCGGGAGAGTGGAGACCCAGTACTTC	CASTLRGASGRVETQYF
NA	TRBV29-1	TRBJ2-1	many	TGCAGCGTCCAAACCCCATTGGGTCGTGAGCAGTTCTTC	CSVQTPLGREQFF
TRBD1	TRBV28	TRBJ1-2	many	TGTGCCAGCACCGAACAGGGGAGCTATGGCTACACCTTC	CASTEQGSYGYTF
NA	TRBV24-1	TRBJ2-3	NA	TGTACCACCAGTGGGGCTAGAGGGCCCGTCACAGATACGCAGTATTTT	CTTSGARGPVTDTQYF
NA	TRBV20-1	TRBJ2-2	many	TGCAGTGCTAGAGGGACAGCTCAGGGGGAGCTGTTTTTT	CSARGTAQGELFF
TRBD1	TRBV27	TRBJ1-4	many	TGTGCCAGCAGTGAGTACAGGGGGCCGGGTGAAAAACTGTTTTTT	CASSEYRGPGEKLFF